This entry is about one TCR beta chain. Profiled with immunoSEQ multiplex PCR; TCRdb holds only in-frame clones, not every one. The table records about 140,000 clones, about 80% of them present only once. The data were obtained in a study of blood T cell repertoires in COVID-19. Germline values: CDR1 MNHEY, CDR2 SVGAGI. The CDR3 extends over 13 amino acids. V lost 6 bases to trimming and J lost 6 bases, with 11 bases between them. The J gene is TRBJ2-2, the V gene TRBV6-5; no clear D. The receptor was derived from a man aged 45 to 65 in a cohort exposed to, infected with or recovered from COVID-19 (not recorded which). The specimen was PBMCs or T cells enriched from blood (not recorded which). CDR3 amino acids: CASRVYPAGELFF. The CDR3 coding sequence is TGTGCCAGCAGGGTTTACCCGGCCGGGGAGCTGTTTTTT.